The 30 T cell receptor beta chains below come from one sample, sequenced in a study of shared clonotypes between healthy human individuals. Using immunoSEQ multiplex PCR, the repertoire was profiled, and TCRdb retains in-frame clones only, with some absent. The sample gives roughly 2.1 million clones, roughly 91% of which show up once; around 1.7% is in the top ten. Naive CD8 cells, CD45RO-negative and positively selected for CCR7, excluded terminally differentiated effector memory CD45RA+ cells. Sequencing was carried out using naive CD8+ T cells from PBMCs. The source of these receptors is a man younger than 35 in good health. Some clones in this sample may be carry-over from other donors' samples.

This clone was seen only once. This chain uses TRBV9 with TRBJ2-5, with D perhaps TRBD2 (5 bases). Germline V CDR1 and CDR2: SGDLS, YYNGEE. The CDR3 sequence is 15 residues long. Trimming took off 7 bases at V and 5 bases at J, with 21 bases between the two ends. CDR3 residues: CASSMAGNVGETQYF. CDR3 in DNA: TGTGCCAGCTCAATGGCGGGCAACGTCGGGGAGACCCAGTACTTC.

CDR3 protein: CASSPTTRGRASEAFF. Written as DNA, the CDR3 is TGCGCCAGCAGCCCGACCACCAGGGGGCGGGCCTCTGAAGCTTTCTTT. The genes are TRBV4-1 and TRBJ1-1, with 8 bases lining up with TRBD1. Germline V gene sequence: CDR1 MGHRA, CDR2 YSYEKL. V lost 4 bases and J lost 6; bases outside the gene matches: 13. The CDR3 runs 16 residues.

The V and J genes are TRBV19 and TRBJ2-7; TRBD1 aligns across 7 bases. The V gene end was trimmed by 3 bases and the J gene end by 2 bases; junction bases not matched to a gene: 4. The CDR3 has 14 amino acids. Per germline, CDR1 LNHDA and CDR2 SQIVND (reference sequence). The CDR3 nucleotides are TGTGCCAGTAGTATCTGGGACAGACCCTACGAGCAGTACTTC. As protein: CASSIWDRPYEQYF.

This rearrangement joins TRBV5-1 to TRBJ2-5, with 14 positions matching TRBD2. J lost 4 bases, V lost 4 bases, and 9 bases had no gene match. This CDR3 region has 17 residues. In germline, CDR1 is SGHRS, CDR2 YFSETQ. The DNA of the CDR3 is TGCGCCAGCAGCGCTAGACTAGCGGGAGGGCCCCCAGAGACCCAGTACTTC. This codes for CASSARLAGGPPETQYF.

The chain has TRBV5-8 and TRBJ2-1; TRBD2 matches 7 bases. The CDR3 runs to 14 residues. Germline assignment: CDR1 SGHTS and CDR2 YDEGEE. Losses at the gene ends were 4 bases for V and 7 bases for J; bases not matched to a gene: 8. CDR3 in DNA: TGTGCCAGCAGCACGAAGGGGAGGGGAAATGAGCAGTTCTTC. It translates to CASSTKGRGNEQFF.

The rearrangement links TRBV9 to TRBJ2-7; D may be TRBD2 (5 bases). The germline V and J ends were trimmed by 4 bases and 5 bases, with 13 bases remaining between them. CDR1 and CDR2 from the germline V gene are SGDLS and YYNGEE. This CDR3 contains 13 residues. The CDR3 here is CASSPQRVHEQYF. The CDR3 DNA sequence: TGTGCCAGCAGCCCACAGAGGGTCCACGAGCAGTACTTC.

The count of this clone is one. V and J are TRBV13 and TRBJ1-1, with D possibly TRBD1 on 5 matching bases. V lost 5 bases, J lost 6 bases, and 13 bases lay in between. Germline CDR1 is PRHDT and CDR2 is FYEKMQ (reference sequence). The length of the CDR3 is 13 residues. CDR3 in DNA: TGTGCCAGCAGCCCAGGGCGGCACGCTGAAGCTTTCTTT. This codes for CASSPGRHAEAFF.

The rearrangement joins TRBV19 to TRBJ2-7; either TRBD1 or TRBD2 may fit D (5 bases each). CDR3 length: 15 amino acids. Trimming pared 2 bases from V and 0 bases from J, leaving 11 bases between. From germline, CDR1 is LNHDA and CDR2 SQIVND (reference sequence). The CDR3 spells CASSILWGSSYEQYF. CDR3 DNA sequence: TGTGCCAGTAGTATATTATGGGGGAGCTCCTACGAGCAGTACTTC.

The table lists this clone with a few counts. The V call is TRBV10-2, the J call TRBJ1-1; D not resolved. CDR1 and CDR2 (germline): WSHSY, SAAADI. This CDR3 is 12 amino acids long. V gave up 3 bases and J gave up 5 bases, with 7 bases separating them. CDR3 residues: CASSDVGTEAFF. As DNA, the CDR3 is TGCGCCAGCAGTGACGTAGGGACTGAAGCTTTCTTT.

This clone appeared a single time. This chain connects TRBV19 to TRBJ2-1; weak D call: TRBD1 (6 bases). This CDR3 spans 14 amino acids. Per germline, CDR1 LNHDA and CDR2 SQIVND (reference sequence). Trimming took 3 bases from V and 7 from J, leaving 13 bases between them. The CDR3 here is CASSMRGSLNEQFF. The CDR3, as DNA: TGTGCCAGTAGTATGAGGGGGAGTCTTAATGAGCAGTTCTTC.

The chain joins TRBV5-1 to TRBJ1-2, with D possibly TRBD1 on 6 matching bases. Trimming took 1 base from V and 1 from J, leaving 14 bases between them. This CDR3 is built from 16 residues. Germline lookup yields CDR1 SGHRS and CDR2 YFSETQ. The CDR3 loop reads CASSLRPGALNYGYTF. CDR3 coding DNA: TGCGCCAGCAGCTTGCGTCCAGGGGCTCTTAACTATGGCTACACCTTC. The complete variable domain, with remaining parts taken from reference TRBV5-1 and TRBJ1-2, reads KAGVTQTPRYLIKTRGQQVTLSCSPISGHRSVSWYQQTPGQGLQFLFEYFSETQRNKGNFPGRFSGRQFSNSRSEMNVSTLELGDSALYLCASSLRPGALNYGYTFGSGTRLTVV.

The V gene is TRBV9, the J gene TRBJ2-1; tentatively, D is TRBD2 (6 bases). V shed 0 bases and J shed 11 bases, with 15 bases lying between them. The CDR3 is 14 amino acids. CDR1 is SGDLS, CDR2 YYNGEE, per germline. The CDR3 DNA follows: TGTGCCAGCAGCGTAGCGTTGCGGGGTGGGCAGCAGTTCTTC. This codes for CASSVALRGGQQFF.

In its sample, this clone was seen once. The chain carries TRBV14 and TRBJ2-7; 9 nucleotides align to TRBD1. This CDR3 contains 16 residues. J gave up 4 bases and V 1 base, and 8 bases lay outside the gene matches. Germline V gene lookup returns CDR1 SGHDN and CDR2 FVKESK. CDR3 amino acids: CASSQVDETGGYEQYF. DNA of the CDR3: TGTGCCAGCAGCCAAGTTGACGAGACAGGGGGGTACGAGCAGTACTTC.

The gene calls are TRBV10-3 and TRBJ2-1; tentatively, D is TRBD1 (5 bases). The V gene's germline CDR1 is ENHRY and CDR2 SYGVKD. Trimming removed 10 bases from V and 5 bases from J, with 21 bases in between. CDR3 length: 15 residues. Here the CDR3 reads CATGPGGATDNEQFF. CDR3 nucleotide sequence: TGTGCCACCGGTCCCGGTGGGGCCACGGACAATGAGCAGTTCTTC.

V and J are TRBV7-9 and TRBJ1-4, with a weak D call TRBD1 (5 bases). The CDR3 extends over 15 amino acids. V dropped 0 bases and J dropped 7 bases, with 12 bases sitting between them. Germline CDR1 SEHNR, CDR2 FQNEAQ (reference sequence). CDR3 DNA sequence: TGTGCCAGCAGCTTAGCCGGGGACGTTGGTGAAAAACTGTTTTTT. This sequence encodes CASSLAGDVGEKLFF.

V usage is TRBV10-3 and J usage is TRBJ1-1; the D is unclear. Germline-derived CDR1 and CDR2 are ENHRY and SYGVKD. V dropped 6 bases and J dropped 8 bases, with 16 bases sitting between them. This CDR3 is 13 amino acids long. As DNA, the CDR3 is TGTGCCATCAGAGGCCCCATGGGCGAGGAAGCTTTCTTT. It specifies CAIRGPMGEEAFF.

CDR3: CALQGLSYEQYF. CDR3 DNA: TGTGCCCTACAGGGGTTGTCCTACGAGCAGTACTTC. V is TRBV30 and J is TRBJ2-7; 7 nucleotides line up with TRBD1. The V segment lost 8 bases and the J segment 1 base; nucleotides outside the gene matches: 5. Germline V gene sequence: CDR1 GTSNPN, CDR2 SVGIG (reference sequence). The CDR3 has 12 amino acids.

This chain connects TRBV7-8 to TRBJ2-7, with 8 bases fitting TRBD1. The CDR3 extends over 14 amino acids. Germline values: CDR1 SGHVS, CDR2 FQNEAQ. V lost 7 bases to trimming and J lost 5 bases; unmatched junction nucleotides: 10. In DNA form, the CDR3 reads TGTGCCAGCACGGACAGGGAGATAGCCGACGAGCAGTACTTC. It is translated as CASTDREIADEQYF.

Written as DNA, the CDR3 is TGTGCCAGCAGCCTCCCAGCCGACAAAAACATTCAGTACTTC. It is translated as CASSLPADKNIQYF. The rearrangement joins TRBV5-4 to TRBJ2-4; the D is unclear. V was clipped by 4 bases and J by 3 bases, with 11 bases between them. Germline V gives CDR1 SGHNT, CDR2 YYREEE (reference sequence). The CDR3 has 14 amino acids.

This chain uses TRBV29-1 with TRBJ2-1, with 11 bases matching TRBD2. Trimming at V came to 3 bases and at J to 0 bases, leaving 10 bases not matched to a gene. The CDR3 length is 18 residues. In germline, CDR1 is SQVTM, CDR2 ANQGSEA. CDR3 sequence: CSVDPLAGGPSSYNEQFF. The DNA for the CDR3 is TGCAGCGTTGATCCGCTAGCGGGAGGCCCAAGCTCCTACAATGAGCAGTTCTTC.

Of note for this clone: This may be a read error, as it is one base from a much larger clone. This rearrangement joins TRBV5-4 to TRBJ1-1; D call uncertain. The CDR3 sequence is 12 residues long. Germline values: CDR1 SGHNT, CDR2 YYREEE (reference sequence). V lost 1 base and J lost 1, with 2 bases in between. The CDR3 DNA reads TGTGCCAGCAGCTTGTGGAACACTGAAGCTTTCTTT. Its protein product is CASSLWNTEAFF.

The chain joins TRBV9 to TRBJ2-2; D call uncertain. This CDR3 comprises 13 residues. Trimming left V 4 bases short and J 5 bases short, with 9 bases between. Germline V CDR1 and CDR2: SGDLS, YYNGEE. The CDR3 nucleotides read TGTGCCAGCAGCCTCCACCCAACCGGGGAGCTGTTTTTT. Its translation: CASSLHPTGELFF. The variable domain in full, with the rest retrieved from reference TRBV9 and TRBJ2-2, is DSGVTQTPKHLITATGQRVTLRCSPRSGDLSVYWYQQSLDQGLQFLIQYYNGEERAKGNILERFSAQQFPDLHSELNLSSLELGDSALYFCASSLHPTGELFFGEGSRLTVL.

The rearrangement uses TRBV5-4 and TRBJ2-1; TRBD2 matches 9 bases. The CDR3 sequence is 17 residues long. Unmatched junction bases numbered 9, after V lost 0 bases and J lost 5 bases. CDR1 is SGHNT and CDR2 is YYREEE in the germline V gene (reference sequence). In DNA form, the CDR3 reads TGTGCCAGCAGCTTGGTGCCGGGAGCGGGAGGTGACAATGAGCAGTTCTTC. It codes for CASSLVPGAGGDNEQFF.

The chain carries TRBV10-3 and TRBJ1-2; D is uncertain. The germline V and J ends were trimmed by 10 bases and 4 bases, with 19 bases remaining between them. Germline CDR1 and CDR2: ENHRY and SYGVKD. This CDR3 comprises 14 residues. CDR3 in DNA: TGTGCCACACGGCCGGGGAGTGATGGCTATGGCTACACCTTC. Translated, it gives CATRPGSDGYGYTF.

The V gene is TRBV7-9, the J gene TRBJ2-5; 10 bases map to TRBD1. After removal of 6 bases from V and 1 base from J, the junction contained 5 bases not matched to a gene. Germline V gene data show CDR1 as SEHNR and CDR2 as FQNEAQ (reference sequence). The CDR3 totals 15 residues. CDR3 sequence: CASSSWTGGQETQYF. The CDR3 DNA sequence: TGTGCCAGCAGTTCCTGGACAGGGGGCCAAGAGACCCAGTACTTC.

The J gene is TRBJ1-4, the V gene TRBV6-1; D gene ambiguous. The CDR3 runs 14 residues. Trimming left V 6 bases short and J 11 bases short, with 19 bases between. The germline gives CDR1 MNHNS, CDR2 SASEGT. The CDR3 bases are TGTGCCAGCAGGCCGTCCAATCGCGATATCAAACTGTTTTTT. This translates into CASRPSNRDIKLFF.

The J gene is TRBJ2-7, the V gene TRBV20-1, with no clear D. The CDR3 has 11 amino acids. V gave up 5 bases and J gave up 4 bases, with 9 bases separating them. Germline values: CDR1 DFQATT, CDR2 SNEGSKA (reference sequence). The CDR3 nucleotides read TGCAGTGCTTCCGGACGGTACGAGCAGTACTTC. Residues: CSASGRYEQYF.

This clone has only one observation. V gene TRBV29-1 combines with J gene TRBJ1-5; 7 nucleotides match TRBD1. The length of the CDR3 is 15 residues. The trim removed 2 bases at V and 1 base at J, leaving 5 bases unmatched. Germline V lookup: CDR1 SQVTM, CDR2 ANQGSEA. The CDR3 is CSVELGTASNQPQHF. CDR3 nucleotide sequence: TGCAGCGTTGAACTTGGGACAGCAAGCAATCAGCCCCAGCATTTT.

The V gene is TRBV28, the J gene TRBJ2-7, with 10 nucleotides matching TRBD2. Germline CDR1 reads MDHEN; CDR2 reads SYDVKM. J was trimmed by 3 bases and V by 3 bases; bases with no gene match: 11. The CDR3 sequence is 17 residues long. The CDR3 bases are TGTGCCAGCAGTTTCGGGCTAGCGGGAGTTAAACGCTACGAGCAGTACTTC. It specifies CASSFGLAGVKRYEQYF.

The chain carries TRBV28 and TRBJ2-7; 7 bases map to TRBD1. V dropped 8 bases and J dropped 6; count of bases not matched to a gene: 10. Looked up from germline, CDR1 is MDHEN and CDR2 is SYDVKM. The CDR3 runs 13 residues. CDR3 protein: CASSYRGHAEQYF. The CDR3, as DNA: TGTGCCAGCTCATACAGGGGACACGCCGAGCAGTACTTC. Variable domain in full (rest from reference TRBV28 and TRBJ2-7): DVKVTQSSRYLVKRTGEKVFLECVQDMDHENMFWYRQDPGLGLRLIYFSYDVKMKEKGDIPEGYSVSREKKERFSLILESASTNQTSMYLCASSYRGHAEQYFGPGTRLTVT.